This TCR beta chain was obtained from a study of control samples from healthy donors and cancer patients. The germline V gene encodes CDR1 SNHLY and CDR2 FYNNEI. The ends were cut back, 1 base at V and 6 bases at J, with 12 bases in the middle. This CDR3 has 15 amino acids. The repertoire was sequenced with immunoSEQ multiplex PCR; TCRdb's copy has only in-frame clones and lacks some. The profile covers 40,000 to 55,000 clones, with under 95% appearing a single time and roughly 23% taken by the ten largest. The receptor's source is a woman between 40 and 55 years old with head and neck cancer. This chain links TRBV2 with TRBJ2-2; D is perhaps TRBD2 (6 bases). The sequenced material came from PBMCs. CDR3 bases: TGTGCCAGCAGTGAAGTTCGGGGGAAGTCCGGGGAGCTGTTTTTT. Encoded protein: CASSEVRGKSGELFF.